The 17 T cell receptor beta chains listed next were all sequenced from one sample in a study of identical twins. TCRdb recomputed calls from the 5' RACE reads with MiXCR, one row per CDR3 protein. This table holds approximately 260,000 distinct CDR3 sequences, about an eighth found once. Sequencing was performed on memory (CD45RO+) T cells sorted from blood. The source is a woman aged 18 to 35 in good health.

The V gene is TRBV2, the J gene TRBJ2-5; either TRBD1 or TRBD2 may fit D (7 bases each). The CDR3 is 15 residues long. CDR1 and CDR2 (germline): SNHLY, FYNNEI. Trimming took off 2 bases at V and 2 bases at J, with 12 bases between the two ends. CDR3 sequence: CASSENRGGQETQYF. Written as DNA, the CDR3 is TGTGCCAGCAGTGAAAACAGGGGAGGGCAAGAGACCCAGTACTTC.

This clonotype was counted a few times. The genes are TRBV10-3 and TRBJ1-2; perhaps TRBD1 as D (6 bases). There are 14 residues in the CDR3. Trimming took 6 bases from V and 2 from J, leaving 13 bases between them. Germline CDR1 ENHRY, CDR2 SYGVKD. The CDR3 spells CAIRPDSRNYGYTF. The CDR3 coding sequence is TGTGCCATCAGGCCGGACAGCAGAAACTATGGCTACACCTTC.

This clonotype came up a few times. The V call is TRBV10-3, the J call TRBJ2-7; 10 bases fit TRBD1. CDR1 and CDR2 from the germline V gene are ENHRY and SYGVKD. There are 15 residues in the CDR3. V lost 6 bases and J lost 5; bases outside the gene matches: 10. CDR3 loop: CAISPGQGRLHEQYF. CDR3 DNA: TGTGCCATCAGCCCGGGACAGGGGAGACTCCACGAGCAGTACTTC.

This clonotype was counted many times. The rearrangement links TRBV10-2 to TRBJ1-4, with D possibly TRBD1 on 6 matching bases. Trimming removed 7 bases at V and 8 bases at J, with 23 bases between. Germline V CDR1 and CDR2: WSHSY, SAAADI. The CDR3 covers 16 residues. DNA for the CDR3: TGCGCCAGCAAAGCAACCTCCGGGACACGTAACGAAAAACTGTTTTTT. Encoded protein: CASKATSGTRNEKLFF.

The V and J genes are TRBV19 and TRBJ2-3, with D perhaps matching TRBD2 (6 bases). Trimming pared 4 bases from V and 0 bases from J, leaving 11 bases between. Per the germline V gene, CDR1 is LNHDA and CDR2 is SQIVND (reference sequence). The CDR3 runs to 15 residues. The CDR3 protein is CASSNRGMSTDTQYF. In DNA, the CDR3 is TGTGCCAGTAGTAATCGGGGGATGAGCACAGATACGCAGTATTTT.

The chain combines TRBV6-2 or TRBV6-3 with TRBJ2-1; D not certain. Trimming pared 7 bases from V and 10 bases from J, leaving 14 bases between. Germline values: CDR1 MNHEY, CDR2 SVGEGT. The CDR3 runs 12 residues. CDR3 residues: CASKDRVREQFF. The CDR3 region has the DNA TGTGCCAGCAAGGACCGCGTCAGGGAGCAGTTCTTC.

Ten or more counts support this clonotype. J is TRBJ2-2 and V is TRBV18, with D tentatively TRBD1 (5 bases). This CDR3 contains 13 residues. In germline, CDR1 is KGHSH, CDR2 LQKENI. This CDR3 is CASSLRGTGELFF. CDR3 nucleotides: TGTGCTAGCAGCTTAAGGGGTACCGGGGAGCTGTTTTTT.

This clonotype has just a few counts. The V call is TRBV10-3, the J call TRBJ2-7; D may be TRBD2 (6 bases). CDR1 and CDR2 from the germline V gene are ENHRY and SYGVKD. V was trimmed by 4 bases and J by 5 bases, leaving 21 bases between them. This CDR3 has 16 amino acids. CDR3 coding DNA: TGTGCCATCAGTGGACGGACCCCGACTAGACAGAACGAGCAGTACTTC. It translates to CAISGRTPTRQNEQYF.

This rearrangement joins TRBV18 to TRBJ2-1, with D unclear. The CDR3 is 14 amino acids. The V end lost 11 bases, the J end lost 1 base, and 15 bases lay between the germline ends. Germline V CDR1 and CDR2: KGHSH, LQKENI. The CDR3 DNA reads as TGTGCCGCGCGGCTAGATGGTTCCTACAATGAGCAGTTCTTC. Translating it yields CAARLDGSYNEQFF.

The rearrangement joins TRBV19 to TRBJ1-1, with D maybe TRBD1 (5 bases). The V gene lost 4 bases and the J gene lost 6 bases, with 18 bases spanning the gap. There are 15 residues in the CDR3. From germline, CDR1 is LNHDA and CDR2 SQIVND (reference sequence). This CDR3 is CASSRGLDMAAEAFF. Here the CDR3 DNA reads TGTGCCAGTAGTAGAGGTTTGGACATGGCCGCTGAAGCTTTCTTT.

V is TRBV6-1 and J is TRBJ1-2, with no clear D. The CDR3 loop spans 13 amino acids. Trimming shortened V by 3 bases and J by 2 bases, and 7 bases separated the two germline ends. Germline assignment: CDR1 MNHNS and CDR2 SASEGT. The CDR3 DNA follows: TGTGCCAGCAGTGATGCCAGGAACTATGGCTACACCTTC. Its translation: CASSDARNYGYTF.

This clonotype was counted many times. V is TRBV4-3 and J is TRBJ2-1; 9 bases are shared with TRBD2. V lost 1 base, J lost 4 bases, and 2 bases stayed unmatched. CDR1 and CDR2 from the germline V gene are LGHNA and YSLEER. The CDR3 consists of 15 residues. The CDR3 region is CASSQGTSDYNEQFF. For the CDR3, the DNA is TGCGCCAGCAGCCAAGGGACTAGCGATTACAATGAGCAGTTCTTC.

The chain is built from TRBV14 and TRBJ2-3, with D possibly being TRBD1 or TRBD2 (5 bases each). Germline CDR1 reads SGHDN; CDR2 reads FVKESK. The CDR3 has 14 residues. Trimming stripped 1 base from V and 4 bases from J, with 9 bases between. As DNA, the CDR3 is TGTGCCAGCAGCCAAGCCGGGGCTCCAGATACGCAGTATTTT. It translates to CASSQAGAPDTQYF.

This clonotype was seen ten or more times. V gene TRBV29-1 combines with J gene TRBJ1-1; a weak D match, TRBD1 (6 bases). Germline CDR1 SQVTM, CDR2 ANQGSEA. This CDR3 has 13 amino acids. Deletions cut 7 bases from V and 1 base from J, with 13 bases between. DNA for the CDR3: TGCAGCGGGCACCGGACAGCGAACACTGAAGCTTTCTTT. It codes for CSGHRTANTEAFF. The variable domain in full, completed from reference TRBV29-1 and TRBJ1-1, reads SAVISQKPSRDICQRGTSLTIQCQVDSQVTMMFWYRQQPGQSLTLIATANQGSEATYESGFVIDKFPISRPNLTFSTLTVSNMSPEDSSIYLCSGHRTANTEAFFGQGTRLTVV.

This clonotype was recorded a few times. The chain is built from TRBV19 and TRBJ2-4; TRBD2 aligns across 11 bases. The trim removed 5 bases at V and 10 bases at J, leaving 10 bases unmatched. The CDR3 is 15 amino acids. The V gene's germline CDR1 is LNHDA and CDR2 SQIVND (reference sequence). CDR3 residues: CASSPQTSGKGIQYF. CDR3 DNA sequence: TGTGCCAGTAGTCCCCAGACTAGCGGGAAAGGGATTCAGTACTTC.

This clonotype was found a few times. The chain uses TRBV7-9 and TRBJ2-2; perhaps TRBD1 as D (5 bases). Germline CDR1 is SEHNR and CDR2 is FQNEAQ (reference sequence). The V gene lost 1 base and the J gene lost 7 bases, with 10 bases spanning the gap. The CDR3 runs 14 residues. CDR3 in amino acids: CASSLGTYHGELFF. CDR3 DNA: TGTGCCAGCAGCTTAGGGACATATCACGGGGAGCTGTTTTTT. Variable domain in full (rest from reference TRBV7-9 and TRBJ2-2): DTGVSQNPRHKITKRGQNVTFRCDPISEHNRLYWYRQTLGQGPEFLTYFQNEAQLEKSRLLSDRFSAERPKGSFSTLEIQRTEQGDSAMYLCASSLGTYHGELFFGEGSRLTVL.

The chain is built from TRBV12-3 or TRBV12-4 and TRBJ2-2; 12 bases match TRBD2. CDR3 length equals 17 residues. V trimming: 7 bases; J trimming: 5 bases; junction bases outside the gene matches: 11. CDR3 sequence (DNA): TGTGCCAGCACCACACTAGCGGGGGGCCCTGAGACCGGGGAGCTGTTTTTT. Encoded protein: CASTTLAGGPETGELFF.